This TCR beta chain is drawn from a study of cytomegalovirus exposure and HLA in healthy donors. The PCR ran on 60 Vbeta and 13 Jbeta primers. Only in-frame clones appear in the TCRdb table, and some are missing; sequencing was by immunoSEQ multiplex PCR. The data contain under 200,000 clones, approximately 65% of them singletons. Germline lookup yields CDR1 GTSNPN and CDR2 SVGIG (reference sequence). CDR3 length: 19 residues. With V trimmed by 0 bases and J by 6 bases, 16 bases remained unmatched. The chain employs TRBV30 and TRBJ1-6; 8 bases align to TRBD1. This receptor was obtained from a man between 40 and 49 years old in good health and CMV-seronegative. Sample: PBMCs. Here the CDR3 DNA reads TGTGCCTGGAGTGTACGTCAGGACAGGGCCCAGTTTTTTAATTCACCCCTCCACTTT. As protein: CAWSVRQDRAQFFNSPLHF. Full variable domain (rest looked up from reference TRBV30 and TRBJ1-6): SQTIHQWPATLVQPVGSPLSLECTVEGTSNPNLYWYRQAAGRGLQLLFYSVGIGQISSEVPQNLSASRPQDRQFILSSKKLLLSDSGFYLCAWSVRQDRAQFFNSPLHFGNGTRLTVT.